This T cell receptor (beta chain) comes out of a study of neurological immune-mediated disorders. Study as a whole: Within the group of 34 multiple sclerosis patients, approximately 31 were relapsing-remitting, while 3 were secondary progressive.

Study observations and caveats: When repertoires were grouped phylogenetically, those of 18 of 34 multiple sclerosis patients fell into one related-CDR3 cluster, a possible signature. No clinical or MRI feature was associated with the multiple sclerosis repertoire cluster.

This clonotype occurred many times. No antigen is known for it. cDNA synthesis was performed by 5'RACE with 10-nucleotide random UMIs. TCRdb redid the calling of the 5' RACE reads with MiXCR, one entry per CDR3 protein. The sample carries some 70,000 distinct CDR3 sequences, less than 5.5% recorded once. This CDR3 spans 16 amino acids. V lost 4 bases to trimming and J lost 4 bases; unmatched junction nucleotides: 10. Germline V gene data show CDR1 as SGHKS and CDR2 as YYEKEE (reference sequence). The receptor was isolated from a man aged 25-45 years with multiple sclerosis. The source material was PBMCs. This sequence joins TRBV5-5 and TRBJ1-1, with 10 bases fitting TRBD1. The CDR3 spells CASSVDRGQSGTEAFF. CDR3 sequence (DNA): TGTGCCAGCAGCGTAGACAGGGGGCAGTCGGGCACTGAAGCTTTCTTT.